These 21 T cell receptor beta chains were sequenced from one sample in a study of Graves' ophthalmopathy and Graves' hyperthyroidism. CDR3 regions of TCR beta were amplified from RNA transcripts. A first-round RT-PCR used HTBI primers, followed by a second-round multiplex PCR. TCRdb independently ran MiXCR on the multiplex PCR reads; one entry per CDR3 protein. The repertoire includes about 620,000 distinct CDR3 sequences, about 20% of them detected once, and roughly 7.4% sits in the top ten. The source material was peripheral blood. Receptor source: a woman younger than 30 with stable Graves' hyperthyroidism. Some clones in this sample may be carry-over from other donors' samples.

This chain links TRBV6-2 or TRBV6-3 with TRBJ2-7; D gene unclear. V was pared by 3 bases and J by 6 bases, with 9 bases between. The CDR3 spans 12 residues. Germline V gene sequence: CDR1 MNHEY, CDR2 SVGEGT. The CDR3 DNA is TGTGCCAGCAGTTATTCGAAATTCGAGCAGTACTTC. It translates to CASSYSKFEQYF.

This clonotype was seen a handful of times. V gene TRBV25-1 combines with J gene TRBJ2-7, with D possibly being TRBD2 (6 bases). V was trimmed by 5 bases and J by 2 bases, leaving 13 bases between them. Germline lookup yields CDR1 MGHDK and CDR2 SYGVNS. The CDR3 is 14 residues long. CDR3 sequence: CASSPASATYEQYF. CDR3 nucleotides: TGTGCCAGCAGTCCGGCTAGCGCCACCTACGAGCAGTACTTC.

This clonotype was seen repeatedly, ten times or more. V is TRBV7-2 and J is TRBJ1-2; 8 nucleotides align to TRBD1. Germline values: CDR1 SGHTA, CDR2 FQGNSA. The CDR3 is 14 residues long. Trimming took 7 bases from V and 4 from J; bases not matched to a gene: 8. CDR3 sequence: CASTEDRAGYGYTF. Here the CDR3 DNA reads TGTGCCAGCACCGAGGACAGGGCGGGCTATGGCTACACCTTC.

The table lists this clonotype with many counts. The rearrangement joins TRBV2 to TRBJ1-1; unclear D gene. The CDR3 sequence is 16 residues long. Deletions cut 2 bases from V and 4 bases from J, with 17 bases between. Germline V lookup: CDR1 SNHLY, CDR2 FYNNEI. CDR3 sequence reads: CASSEPAERGPTEAFF. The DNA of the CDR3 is TGTGCCAGCAGTGAACCTGCGGAGCGAGGGCCCACTGAAGCTTTCTTT.

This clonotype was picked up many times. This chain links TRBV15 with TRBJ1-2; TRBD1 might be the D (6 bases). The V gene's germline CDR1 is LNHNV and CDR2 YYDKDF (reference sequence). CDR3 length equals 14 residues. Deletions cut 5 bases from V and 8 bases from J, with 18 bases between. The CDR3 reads CATSRLQGGTGYTF. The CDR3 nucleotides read TGTGCCACCAGCCGTTTACAGGGAGGAACGGGCTACACCTTC.

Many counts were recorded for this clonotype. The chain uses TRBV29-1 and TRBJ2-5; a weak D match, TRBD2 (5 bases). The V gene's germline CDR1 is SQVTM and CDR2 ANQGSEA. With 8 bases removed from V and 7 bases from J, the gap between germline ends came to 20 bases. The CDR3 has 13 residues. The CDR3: CSTWTGRAGTQYF. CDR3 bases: TGCAGCACTTGGACTGGGCGAGCAGGGACCCAGTACTTC.

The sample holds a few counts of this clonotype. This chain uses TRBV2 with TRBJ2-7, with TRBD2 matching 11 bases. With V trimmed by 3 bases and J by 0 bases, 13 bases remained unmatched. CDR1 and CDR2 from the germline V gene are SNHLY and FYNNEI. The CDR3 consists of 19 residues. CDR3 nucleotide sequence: TGTGCCAGCAGTGATAATAGCGGGAGGGCCCCAAGGAGCTCCTACGAGCAGTACTTC. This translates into CASSDNSGRAPRSSYEQYF.

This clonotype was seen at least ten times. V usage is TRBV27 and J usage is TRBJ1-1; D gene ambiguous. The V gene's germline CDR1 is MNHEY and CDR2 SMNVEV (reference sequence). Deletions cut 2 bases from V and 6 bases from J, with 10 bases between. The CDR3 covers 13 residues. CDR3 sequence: CASSLGVLAEAFF. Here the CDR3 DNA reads TGTGCCAGCAGTTTAGGGGTTTTGGCTGAAGCTTTCTTT.

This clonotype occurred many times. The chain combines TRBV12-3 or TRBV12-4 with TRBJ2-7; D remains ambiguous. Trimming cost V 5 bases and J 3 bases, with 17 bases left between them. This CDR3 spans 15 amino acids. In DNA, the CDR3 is TGTGCCAGCAGTGGGTGGGGATCCAGCCACTACGAGCAGTACTTC. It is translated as CASSGWGSSHYEQYF.

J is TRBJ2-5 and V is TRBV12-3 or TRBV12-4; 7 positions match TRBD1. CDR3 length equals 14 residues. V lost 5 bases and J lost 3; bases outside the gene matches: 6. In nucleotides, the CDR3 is TGTGCCAGCAGTACCGGGACAGTCAAAGAGACCCAGTACTTC. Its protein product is CASSTGTVKETQYF.

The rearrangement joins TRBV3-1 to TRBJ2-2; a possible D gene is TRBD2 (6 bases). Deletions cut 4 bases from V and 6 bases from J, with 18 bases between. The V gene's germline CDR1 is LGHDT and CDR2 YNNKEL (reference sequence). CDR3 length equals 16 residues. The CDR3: CASSRVRLVGSGELFF. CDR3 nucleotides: TGTGCCAGCAGCCGCGTGAGACTAGTCGGGTCCGGGGAGCTGTTTTTT.

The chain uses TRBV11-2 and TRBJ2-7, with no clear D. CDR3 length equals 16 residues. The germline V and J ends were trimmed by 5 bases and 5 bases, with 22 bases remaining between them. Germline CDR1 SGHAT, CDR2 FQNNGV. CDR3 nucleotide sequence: TGTGCCAGCAGCCAGAACCTCTTGGGCCCAACCCACGAGCAGTACTTC. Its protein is CASSQNLLGPTHEQYF.

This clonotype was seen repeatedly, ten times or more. The CDR3, as DNA: TGCAGCTTTTCGGGACAGTTGAACACTGAAGCTTTCTTT. Its translation is CSFSGQLNTEAFF. The chain carries TRBV29-1 and TRBJ1-1, with 7 bases aligning to TRBD1. The germline CDR1 and CDR2 sequences are SQVTM and ANQGSEA. The CDR3 contains 13 residues. J was trimmed by 0 bases and V by 8 bases; bases with no gene match: 6. Full variable domain (missing parts from reference TRBV29-1 and TRBJ1-1): SAVISQKPSRDICQRGTSLTIQCQVDSQVTMMFWYRQQPGQSLTLIATANQGSEATYESGFVIDKFPISRPNLTFSTLTVSNMSPEDSSIYLCSFSGQLNTEAFFGQGTRLTVV.

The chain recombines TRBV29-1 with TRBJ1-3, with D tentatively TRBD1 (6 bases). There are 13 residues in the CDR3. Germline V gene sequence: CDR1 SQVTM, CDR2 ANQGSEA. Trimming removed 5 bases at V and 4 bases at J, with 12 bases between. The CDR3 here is CSVYGGQGNTIYF. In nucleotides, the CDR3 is TGCAGCGTTTACGGGGGGCAAGGAAACACCATATATTTT.

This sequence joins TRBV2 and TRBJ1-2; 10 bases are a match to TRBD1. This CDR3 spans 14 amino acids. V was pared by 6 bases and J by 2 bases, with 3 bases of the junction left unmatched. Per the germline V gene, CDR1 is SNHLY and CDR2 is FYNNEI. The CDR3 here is CASRGQGLNYGYTF. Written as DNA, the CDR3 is TGTGCCAGCAGGGGACAGGGGTTGAACTATGGCTACACCTTC. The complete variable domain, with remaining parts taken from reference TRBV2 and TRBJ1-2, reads EPEVTQTPSHQVTQMGQEVILRCVPISNHLYFYWYRQILGQKVEFLVSFYNNEISEKSEIFDDQFSVERPDGSNFTLKIRSTKLEDSAMYFCASRGQGLNYGYTFGSGTRLTVV.

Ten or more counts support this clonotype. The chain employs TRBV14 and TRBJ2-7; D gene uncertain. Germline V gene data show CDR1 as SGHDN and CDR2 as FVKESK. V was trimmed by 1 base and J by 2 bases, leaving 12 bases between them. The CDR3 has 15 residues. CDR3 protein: CASSQGFTATYEQYF. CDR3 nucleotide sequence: TGTGCCAGCAGCCAAGGTTTTACGGCCACCTACGAGCAGTACTTC.

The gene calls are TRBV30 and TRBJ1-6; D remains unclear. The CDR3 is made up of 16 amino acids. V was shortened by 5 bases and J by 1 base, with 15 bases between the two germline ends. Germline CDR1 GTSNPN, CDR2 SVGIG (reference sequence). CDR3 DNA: TGTGCCTGGCGAACCCGTGGAGGTTCCTATAATTCACCCCTCCACTTT. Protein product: CAWRTRGGSYNSPLHF.

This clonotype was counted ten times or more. The CDR3 DNA sequence: TGTGCCAGCAGCCCACTACAGGGTAGGAACTATGGCTACACCTTC. Protein sequence: CASSPLQGRNYGYTF. The chain has TRBV27 and TRBJ1-2; tentative D call: TRBD1 (6 bases). Per the germline V gene, CDR1 is MNHEY and CDR2 is SMNVEV (reference sequence). V dropped 6 bases and J dropped 2 bases, with 16 bases sitting between them. The CDR3 consists of 15 residues.

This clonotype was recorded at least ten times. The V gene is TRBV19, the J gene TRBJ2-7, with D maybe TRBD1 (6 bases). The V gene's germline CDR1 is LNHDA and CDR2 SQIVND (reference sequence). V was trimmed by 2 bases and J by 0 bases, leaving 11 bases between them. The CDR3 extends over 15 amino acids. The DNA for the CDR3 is TGTGCCAGTAGTATAATATGGGACAACTCCTACGAGCAGTACTTC. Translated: CASSIIWDNSYEQYF.

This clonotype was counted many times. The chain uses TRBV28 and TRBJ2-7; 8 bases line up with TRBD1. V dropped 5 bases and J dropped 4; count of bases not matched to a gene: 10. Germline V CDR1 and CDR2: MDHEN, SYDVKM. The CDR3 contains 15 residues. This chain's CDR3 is CASSPQGAPGYEQYF. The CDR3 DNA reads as TGTGCCAGCAGTCCGCAGGGGGCGCCAGGATACGAGCAGTACTTC.

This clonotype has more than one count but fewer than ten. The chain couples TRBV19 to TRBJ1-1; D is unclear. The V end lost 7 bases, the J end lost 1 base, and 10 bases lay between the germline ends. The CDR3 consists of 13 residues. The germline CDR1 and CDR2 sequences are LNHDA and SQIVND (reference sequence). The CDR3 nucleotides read TGTGCCAGTAACTCTGTGTGGAACACTGAAGCTTTCTTT. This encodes CASNSVWNTEAFF.